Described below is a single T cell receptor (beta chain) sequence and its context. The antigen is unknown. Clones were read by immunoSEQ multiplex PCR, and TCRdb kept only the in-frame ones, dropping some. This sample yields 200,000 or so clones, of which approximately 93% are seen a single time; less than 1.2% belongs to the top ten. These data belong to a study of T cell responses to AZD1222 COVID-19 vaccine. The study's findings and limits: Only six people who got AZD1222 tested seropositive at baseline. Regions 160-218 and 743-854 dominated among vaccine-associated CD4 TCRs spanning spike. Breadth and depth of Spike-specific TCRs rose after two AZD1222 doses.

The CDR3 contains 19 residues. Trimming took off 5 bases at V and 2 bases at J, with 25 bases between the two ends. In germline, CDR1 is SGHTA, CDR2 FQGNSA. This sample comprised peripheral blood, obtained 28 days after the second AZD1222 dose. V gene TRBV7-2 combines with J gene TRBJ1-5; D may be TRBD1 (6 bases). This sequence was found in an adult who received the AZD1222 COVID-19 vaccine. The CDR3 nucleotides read TGTGCCAGCAGCAAAGGATGGGGACATCGACAAACTGGCAATCAGCCCCAGCATTTT. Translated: CASSKGWGHRQTGNQPQHF.